Given below is one T cell receptor (beta chain) in context. Trimming at V came to 6 bases and at J to 5 bases, leaving 7 bases not matched to a gene. Germline-derived CDR1 and CDR2 are SNHLY and FYNNEI. The CDR3 sequence is 15 residues long. The sample belongs to a study of blood T cell repertoires in COVID-19. Some clones are missing from TCRdb's copy, which holds only in-frame ones; the method was immunoSEQ multiplex PCR. Here the sample spans about 200,000 clones, about 88% being singletons. The chain couples TRBV2 to TRBJ2-2; TRBD1 matches 9 bases. The TCR originated in a man in his fifties or sixties with COVID-19, enrolled during active disease. Sequencing input: peripheral blood. CDR3 region: CASRGTGMITGELFF. The CDR3 coding sequence is TGTGCCAGCAGAGGGACAGGGATGATTACCGGGGAGCTGTTTTTT.